This T cell receptor (beta chain) was sequenced in a study of T cells in Graves' hyperthyroidism and ophthalmopathy. Background on the study: Initial diagnosis, before any treatment, was when peripheral blood was collected.

The study defined stable Graves' hyperthyroidism as no ophthalmopathy progression within 18 months. Isolation of PBMCs was performed on around 9.7 ml fresh peripheral blood. TCR beta CDR3 regions were amplified from RNA. The HTBI primer set served for first-round RT-PCR of the TCR CDR3. MiXCR was run by TCRdb on the multiplex PCR reads, yielding one entry per CDR3 protein. This table has approximately 560,000 distinct CDR3 sequences, approximately 14% appearing once. The sequence derives from a woman aged 25-40 years with Graves' hyperthyroidism. Material for sequencing was blood.

The CDR3 DNA sequence: TGTGCCAGCAGCGCCCGGACAGGGGGCGCGAACACCGGGGAGCTGTTTTTT. Encoded protein: CASSARTGGANTGELFF. V is TRBV5-4 and J is TRBJ2-2, with TRBD1 matching over 11 bases. CDR3 size: 17 residues. CDR1 is SGHNT and CDR2 is YYREEE in the germline V gene (reference sequence). Trimming at V came to 4 bases and at J to 0 bases, leaving 5 bases not matched to a gene.